Only a few counts were recorded for the clone carrying this T cell receptor (beta chain). Its antigen is still unknown. Then a second PCR, running about 7 to 11 cycles, was carried out with a sample-barcoded 5' primer and a J-beta primer mix. TCRdb fed the 5' RACE reads into MiXCR, producing one record per CDR3 protein. The table lists about 1.4 million distinct CDR3 sequences, 59% of them singletons, with more than 6% in the top ten. Germline V gene sequence: CDR1 SGHTA, CDR2 FQGNSA. The CDR3 length is 15 residues. This sample stems from a study of blood T cells in healthy people across ages. Points from the study as a whole: Age advanced and TCR beta diversity per million T cells fell, roughly linearly. Comparison with aged donors showed that long-lived donors had more naive CD4+ cells and higher diversity.

This chain connects TRBV7-2 to TRBJ2-4; 8 nucleotides align to TRBD2. The DNA end favors TRBJ2-7, so the J call may be wrong. This clonotype was sampled from a man younger than 30 in good health. Sequencing used blood. The DNA for the CDR3 is TGTGCCAGCAGCTATCTACCGGGACTAGGAAGCGAGCAGTACTTC. Translating gives CASSYLPGLGSEQYF.